Listed below are T cell receptor beta chains from one sample, sequenced in a study of blood T cell repertoires in COVID-19. Assay: immunoSEQ multiplex PCR; the TCRdb copy retains only in-frame clones and omits some. Of hundreds of thousands of clones listed, around 86% are singletons. The sequencing sample was made of peripheral blood. The source is a man between 70 and 80 years old with acute or convalescent COVID-19. Both conserved end residues are part of each CDR3. D genes are given only for firm matches. The listing skips clone size in some rows; elsewhere it reads once, few, many or a size class.

j_call v_call clone_size d_call cdr3_aa cdr3_nt
TRBJ1-4 TRBV19 NA NA CASSIKPGSYEKLFF TGTGCCAGTAGTATAAAGCCAGGGTCGTACGAAAAACTGTTTTTT
TRBJ2-2 TRBV7-9 NA TRBD2 CAIVDPGLAGNTGELFF TGTGCCATCGTTGATCCGGGACTAGCGGGGAACACCGGGGAGCTGTTTTTT
TRBJ1-1 TRBV28 few TRBD1 CASSPTGGTTEAFF TGTGCCAGCAGCCCTACAGGGGGCACTACTGAAGCTTTCTTT
TRBJ2-1 TRBV7-8 NA NA CASSLYNNEQFF TGTGCCAGCAGCCTCTATAACAATGAGCAGTTCTTC
TRBJ1-2 TRBV28 NA NA CASAPGQPYGYTF TGTGCCAGCGCACCCGGACAGCCCTATGGCTACACCTTC
TRBJ2-5 TRBV5-6 NA NA CASSQGTQETQYF TGTGCCAGCAGCCAGGGGACCCAAGAGACCCAGTACTTC
TRBJ2-5 TRBV18 NA TRBD1 CASSPPRGQGSETQYF TGTGCCAGCTCACCACCGCGAGGACAGGGATCGGAGACCCAGTACTTC
TRBJ1-3 TRBV6-5 NA TRBD1 CASTMDRVGGNTIYF TGTGCCAGCACCATGGACAGGGTGGGGGGAAACACCATATATTTT
TRBJ2-7 TRBV27 NA TRBD1 CASRSQGGGRSYEQYF TGTGCCAGCAGAAGCCAAGGGGGCGGGCGCTCCTACGAGCAGTACTTC
TRBJ2-5 TRBV5-1 NA TRBD1 CASSRGDRGGETQYF TGCGCCAGCAGCCGAGGGGACAGGGGCGGGGAGACCCAGTACTTC
TRBJ2-7 TRBV2 few NA CASSVGTPHLSYEQYF TGTGCCAGCAGTGTCGGGACACCCCATCTCTCCTACGAGCAGTACTTC
TRBJ1-2 TRBV19 NA TRBD1 CASRRITGQGTYGYTF TGTGCCAGTAGAAGAATAACGGGACAGGGGACATATGGCTACACCTTC
TRBJ2-7 TRBV27 NA NA CARDSPYEQYF TGTGCCAGGGACAGTCCCTACGAGCAGTACTTC
TRBJ1-1 TRBV6-6 NA TRBD1 CASSYGQVGDTEAFF TGTGCCAGCAGTTATGGACAGGTCGGGGACACTGAAGCTTTCTTT
TRBJ1-1 TRBV7-3 few NA CASSPGLSSTEAFF TGTGCCAGCAGCCCAGGTCTATCCTCCACTGAAGCTTTCTTT
TRBJ1-5 TRBV28 NA NA CAASWGRNQPQHF TGTGCCGCTTCGTGGGGCCGCAATCAGCCCCAGCATTTT
TRBJ2-1 TRBV15 few TRBD1 CATSRDRPRQGVSDEQFF TGTGCCACCAGCAGAGACAGGCCCAGACAGGGGGTGTCCGATGAGCAGTTCTTC
TRBJ1-2 TRBV7-2 NA NA CASSFAPENHYGYTF TGTGCCAGCAGCTTTGCCCCGGAGAATCACTATGGCTACACCTTC
TRBJ2-1 TRBV24-1 NA TRBD2 CATSDFPTSGEYNEQFF TGTGCCACCAGTGATTTCCCGACTAGCGGGGAATACAATGAGCAGTTCTTC
TRBJ1-5 TRBV6-6 NA NA CASSYPGRLNQPQHF TGTGCCAGCAGTTACCCAGGCCGTCTCAATCAGCCCCAGCATTTT
TRBJ1-1 TRBV3-1/TRBV3-2 NA NA CASSPGVNTEAFF TGTGCCAGCAGCCCGGGGGTGAACACTGAAGCTTTCTTT
TRBJ2-7 TRBV5-1 NA NA CASSSFSQGAEQYF TGCGCCAGCAGCTCCTTCTCACAGGGAGCCGAGCAGTACTTC
TRBJ2-1 TRBV10-3 once NA CAISDNKRASYNEQFF TGTGCCATCAGTGATAACAAGCGGGCCTCCTACAATGAGCAGTTCTTC
TRBJ2-5 TRBV30 NA NA CAWSRRETQYF TGTGCCTGGAGTAGGAGGGAGACCCAGTACTTC
TRBJ2-1 TRBV7-9 NA NA CASSLELATYNEQFF TGTGCCAGCAGCTTAGAACTAGCCACCTACAATGAGCAGTTCTTC
TRBJ2-5 TRBV28 NA TRBD1 CASSSSPGQAGEETQYF TGTGCCAGCAGTTCTTCCCCCGGACAGGCTGGGGAAGAGACCCAGTACTTC
TRBJ1-2 TRBV7-2 NA TRBD1 CASSQGQGWLYGYTF TGTGCCAGCAGCCAAGGACAGGGGTGGCTCTATGGCTACACCTTC
TRBJ1-5 TRBV10-3 NA TRBD1 CAVGTGSNQPQHF TGTGCCGTAGGGACAGGGAGCAATCAGCCCCAGCATTTT